This TCR beta chain came from a study of T cells in Graves' hyperthyroidism and ophthalmopathy. Study outcomes and limitations: Separating ophthalmopathy from stable hyperthyroidism was achieved by a 13 V-J model.

The CDR3 has 14 residues. Per germline, CDR1 LNHDA and CDR2 SQIVND (reference sequence). The V end lost 6 bases, the J end lost 0 bases, and 9 bases lay between the germline ends. Uncontrolled infection, other autoimmune disease, pregnancy or lactation barred patients from enrollment. Clinicians diagnosed patients from clinical symptoms, serum thyroxine and TRAb, thyroid ultrasound and orbital computed tomography. Using RNA transcripts as the source, TCR beta CDR3 regions were amplified. The HTBI primer set served for first-round RT-PCR of the TCR CDR3. Via MiXCR, TCRdb re-called the multiplex PCR reads, giving one row per CDR3 protein. The sample contains 300,000 to 450,000 distinct CDR3 sequences, 15% to 20% of which appear only once. This clonotype was recorded only once. Its antigen is unidentified.

Source material: blood. V gene TRBV19 combines with J gene TRBJ1-5; no definite D call. This TCR was recovered from a woman aged 35 to 49 with Graves' ophthalmopathy. The CDR3 sequence: CASSRYTSNQPQHF. The CDR3 DNA reads as TGTGCCAGTAGCAGATATACTAGCAATCAGCCCCAGCATTTT.